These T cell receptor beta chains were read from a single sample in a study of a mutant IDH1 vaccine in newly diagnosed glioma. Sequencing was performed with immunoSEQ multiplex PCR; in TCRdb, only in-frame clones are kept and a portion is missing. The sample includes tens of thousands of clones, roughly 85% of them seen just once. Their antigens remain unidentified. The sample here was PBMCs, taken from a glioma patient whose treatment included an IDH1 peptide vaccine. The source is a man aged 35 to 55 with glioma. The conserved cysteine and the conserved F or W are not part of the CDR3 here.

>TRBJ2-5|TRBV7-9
ASLPLGAGTQY
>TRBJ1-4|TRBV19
ASSWSNEKLF
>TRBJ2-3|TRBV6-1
ASSVTRRGNDRTDAQY
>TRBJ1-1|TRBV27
ASSLRGDPEAF
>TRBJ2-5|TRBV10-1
ASSEFQGQETQY
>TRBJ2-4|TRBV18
ASEDRGLRNIQY
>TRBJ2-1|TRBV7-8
ASSLVTGIYNEQF
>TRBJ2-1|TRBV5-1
ASSPSGQGENEQF
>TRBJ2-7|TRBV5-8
ASSFLGGSSYEQY
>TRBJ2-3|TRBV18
ASTYLTDTQY
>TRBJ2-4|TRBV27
ASGKGGDIQY
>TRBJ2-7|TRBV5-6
ASSLGRGQSYEQY
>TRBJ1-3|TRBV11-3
ASSLVGGTGNTIY
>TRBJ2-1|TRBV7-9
ASSLVGAGGGEQF
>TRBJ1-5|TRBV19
ASIGEIGNQPQH